These 23 T cell receptor beta chains came from one sample sequenced in a study of circulating tumor DNA in untreated peripheral T-cell lymphoma. Here immunoSEQ multiplex PCR was the method, and the copy in TCRdb shows in-frame clones only, minus some. The sample contains roughly 10,000 clones, about 75% of which appear only once. Sequenced input: tumor tissue. Receptor source: a human donor with peripheral T-cell lymphoma.

This CDR3 is CAWRWAGSGNTIYF. In nucleotides, the CDR3 is TGTGCCTGGAGGTGGGCGGGATCTGGAAACACCATATATTTT. The chain is built from TRBV30 and TRBJ1-3; D ambiguous. This CDR3 comprises 14 residues. V dropped 3 bases and J dropped 1 base, with 10 bases sitting between them. Germline V gene sequence: CDR1 GTSNPN, CDR2 SVGIG (reference sequence).

This clone counts as medium-sized. This sequence joins TRBV6-8 and TRBJ2-7, with 9 bases identical to TRBD1. J gave up 4 bases and V 8 bases, and 9 bases lay outside the gene matches. CDR1 and CDR2 from the germline V gene are MNHGY and SAAAGT. The CDR3 is 14 amino acids. The CDR3 sequence: CASRGGTGKYEQYF. Here the CDR3 DNA reads TGTGCCAGCCGGGGCGGGACAGGGAAATACGAGCAGTACTTC.

About this clone: A read error may account for a junction end that differs from germline. The chain uses TRBV28 and TRBJ1-2; 8 nucleotides line up with TRBD1. The CDR3 totals 14 residues. CDR1 is MDHEN, CDR2 SYDVKM, per germline. For the CDR3, the DNA is TGTGTCAGCAGCCGAAGGACAGGGAACTATGGCTACACCTTC. The encoded protein is CVSSRRTGNYGYTF.

The chain has TRBV6-8 and TRBJ1-1; D might be TRBD1 (5 bases). The CDR3 has 15 residues. CDR1 is MNHGY and CDR2 is SAAAGT in the germline V gene. The V gene lost 0 bases and the J gene lost 5 bases, with 13 bases spanning the gap. The CDR3 sequence is CASSYSMGVGTEAFF. The CDR3 DNA sequence: TGTGCCAGCAGTTACTCGATGGGGGTAGGAACTGAAGCTTTCTTT.

This chain links TRBV5-1 with TRBJ2-2; perhaps TRBD2 as D (6 bases). The V end lost 4 bases, the J end lost 6 bases, and 22 bases lay between the germline ends. CDR3 size: 17 residues. Germline CDR1 SGHRS, CDR2 YFSETQ. The CDR3 DNA is TGCGCCAGCAGCCCAAATTTTGGAGGCTCGGGGGCCGGGGAGCTGTTTTTT. Translation gives CASSPNFGGSGAGELFF.

The chain recombines TRBV19 with TRBJ1-1, with D perhaps matching TRBD1 (6 bases). The ends were cut back, 3 bases at V and 3 bases at J, with 8 bases in the middle. The CDR3 runs 13 residues. The germline V gene encodes CDR1 LNHDA and CDR2 SQIVND (reference sequence). The CDR3 DNA is TGTGCCAGTAGTATTGGGGGGCACACTGAAGCTTTCTTT. It specifies CASSIGGHTEAFF.

The V gene is TRBV5-1, the J gene TRBJ1-5, with D unclear. V lost 4 bases, J lost 0 bases, and 11 bases lay in between. Germline V lookup: CDR1 SGHRS, CDR2 YFSETQ. There are 15 residues in the CDR3. The chain's CDR3 is CASSQVGYSNQPQHF. The CDR3 DNA reads TGCGCCAGCAGCCAAGTTGGCTATAGCAATCAGCCCCAGCATTTT.

This CDR3 reads CASSESAGVQDTQYF. In nucleotides, the CDR3 is TGCGCCAGCAGTGAGTCGGCGGGGGTCCAGGATACGCAGTATTTT. The chain links TRBV10-2 to TRBJ2-3, with TRBD2 identical over 7 bases. From germline, CDR1 is WSHSY and CDR2 SAAADI. The CDR3 has 15 amino acids. V dropped 0 bases and J dropped 6; count of bases not matched to a gene: 6.

The genes are TRBV22-1 and TRBJ2-2; the D call of TRBD1 is as the table states it, not checked on the DNA. TRBV22-1 is a pseudogene segment. CDR3 length equals 15 residues. CDR3 residues: CASSPSQQGTGELFF. Written as DNA, the CDR3 is TGTGCCAGCAGTCCTTCCCAGCAGGGCACCGGGGAGCTGTTTTTT.

V usage is TRBV7-1 and J usage is TRBJ2-1; D remains unclear. TRBV7-1 is given ORF status, its function remaining uncertain. V dropped 9 bases and J dropped 0 bases, with 9 bases sitting between them. This CDR3 has 13 amino acids. The CDR3 here is CASAGSSYNEQFF. The DNA for the CDR3 is TGTGCCAGTGCCGGTAGCTCCTACAATGAGCAGTTCTTC.

The sample holds one count of this clone. V and J are TRBV5-1 and TRBJ1-6; D ambiguous. Germline V gene data show CDR1 as SGHRS and CDR2 as YFSETQ. The CDR3 is 14 residues long. Between the trimmed V and J ends, which lost 6 bases and 5 bases, there was a span of 12 bases. For the CDR3, the DNA is TGCGCCAGCACGCGGGGTAGGGATAATTCACCCCTCCACTTT. Protein sequence: CASTRGRDNSPLHF.

The count of this clone is one. V usage is TRBV29-1 and J usage is TRBJ2-2, with TRBD1 matching 7 bases. V was pared by 7 bases and J by 3 bases, with 2 bases of the junction left unmatched. CDR1 and CDR2 from the germline V gene are SQVTM and ANQGSEA. This CDR3 has 12 amino acids. CDR3 region: CSATGDTGELFF. Written as DNA, the CDR3 is TGCAGCGCAACAGGGGACACCGGGGAGCTGTTTTTT.

The CDR3 DNA follows: TGCAGCGTTGATCCCCAGGGGGCGGTCAATGAGCAGTTCTTC. As protein: CSVDPQGAVNEQFF. The rearrangement joins TRBV29-1 to TRBJ2-1; TRBD1 agrees at 8 bases. Germline lookup yields CDR1 SQVTM and CDR2 ANQGSEA. Trimming at V came to 3 bases and at J to 6 bases, leaving 7 bases not matched to a gene. The CDR3 consists of 14 residues.

The chain joins TRBV6-1 to TRBJ2-5; D is ambiguous. V lost 1 base to trimming and J lost 5 bases, with 11 bases between them. This CDR3 spans 14 amino acids. Germline V gene sequence: CDR1 MNHNS, CDR2 SASEGT. DNA of the CDR3: TGTGCCAGCAGTGAAGGAGGTGGGATTGAGACCCAGTACTTC. It is translated as CASSEGGGIETQYF.

The chain recombines TRBV28 with TRBJ1-2; 7 bases agree with TRBD1. V lost 5 bases to trimming and J lost 5 bases; unmatched junction nucleotides: 14. This CDR3 has 16 amino acids. Germline CDR1 is MDHEN and CDR2 is SYDVKM. CDR3 region: CASSPPRGRTLYGYTF. DNA for the CDR3: TGTGCCAGCAGTCCACCGAGGGGGCGAACCCTTTATGGCTACACCTTC.

J is TRBJ1-1 and V is TRBV29-1; the D is unclear. The V end was cut by 0 bases, the J end by 10 bases, with 15 bases between. The CDR3 is made up of 13 amino acids. Germline CDR1 and CDR2: SQVTM and ANQGSEA. In DNA form, the CDR3 reads TGCAGCGTTGAAGAAGTTGACGCGCTTGTAGCTTTCTTT. Translation gives CSVEEVDALVAFF.

The V call is TRBV14, the J call TRBJ1-1; TRBD1 matches 10 bases. CDR1 is SGHDN, CDR2 FVKESK, per germline. V was pared by 3 bases and J by 6 bases, with 10 bases of the junction left unmatched. The CDR3 spans 16 residues. This chain's CDR3 is CASSHWDRGVFAEAFF. The CDR3 DNA follows: TGTGCCAGCAGCCACTGGGACAGGGGTGTATTCGCTGAAGCTTTCTTT.

The chain is built from TRBV28 and TRBJ2-7, with D possibly matching TRBD1 (5 bases). CDR1 is MDHEN and CDR2 is SYDVKM in the germline V gene. The CDR3 runs to 16 residues. Between the trimmed V and J ends, which lost 3 bases and 3 bases, there was a span of 18 bases. The CDR3 nucleotides read TGTGCCAGCAGTTTCCCCAAGTCCGTGACAGTCTACGAGCAGTACTTC. Amino acid sequence: CASSFPKSVTVYEQYF.

This clone was counted once. DNA of the CDR3: TGCAGCGTTGAGGTGAGCGTCAGCTCTGGAAACACCATATATTTT. Translation gives CSVEVSVSSGNTIYF. The chain has TRBV29-1 and TRBJ1-3, with D unclear. The CDR3 contains 15 residues. Germline V lookup: CDR1 SQVTM, CDR2 ANQGSEA. With 3 bases removed from V and 0 bases from J, the gap between germline ends came to 12 bases.

V usage is TRBV12-5 and J usage is TRBJ2-5, with 8 positions matching TRBD1. The CDR3 is 13 amino acids. Germline CDR1 LGHNT, CDR2 FRNRAP. The CDR3 is CASTTTGGETQYF. CDR3 DNA sequence: TGTGCCAGCACTACAACAGGGGGAGAGACCCAGTACTTC.

J is TRBJ2-1 and V is TRBV9; tentative D call: TRBD2 (5 bases). The CDR3 has 14 residues. Germline CDR1 reads SGDLS; CDR2 reads YYNGEE. The V gene lost 3 bases and the J gene lost 5 bases, with 12 bases spanning the gap. The CDR3: CASSAWTEDNEQFF. CDR3 nucleotides: TGTGCCAGCAGCGCCTGGACGGAGGACAATGAGCAGTTCTTC.

The rearrangement uses TRBV9 and TRBJ1-1; possible D gene TRBD1, 6 bases. The CDR3 is 15 amino acids. Between the trimmed V and J ends, which lost 4 bases and 3 bases, there was a span of 16 bases. In germline, CDR1 is SGDLS, CDR2 YYNGEE. Here the CDR3 reads CASSLNSRGDTEAFF. The CDR3 DNA follows: TGTGCCAGCAGCCTCAACTCGAGGGGGGACACTGAAGCTTTCTTT.

This rearrangement joins TRBV7-5 to TRBJ2-5; the table's TRBD2 call for D was not verified on the DNA. TRBV7-5 is a pseudogene. The CDR3 contains 14 residues. The CDR3 DNA sequence: TGTGCCTCCGGGACTAGCGGGGGCCAAGAGACCCAGTACTTC. It codes for CASGTSGGQETQYF.